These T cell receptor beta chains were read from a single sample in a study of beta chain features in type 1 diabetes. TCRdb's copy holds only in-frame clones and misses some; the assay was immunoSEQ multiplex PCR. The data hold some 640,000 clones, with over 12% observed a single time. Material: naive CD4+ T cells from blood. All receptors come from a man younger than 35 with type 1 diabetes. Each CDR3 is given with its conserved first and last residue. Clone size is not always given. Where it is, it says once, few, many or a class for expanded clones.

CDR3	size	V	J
CASSFKGISYNEQFF	-	TRBV28	TRBJ2-1
CASRPGLSTMNTEAFF	few	TRBV28	TRBJ1-1
CATSPWGGGEQFF	-	TRBV15	TRBJ2-1
CSVIHIQGSGETQYF	few	TRBV29-1	TRBJ2-5
CASSLARQGNTDTQYF	-	TRBV7-3	TRBJ2-3
CASSPHNNEQFF	-	TRBV9	TRBJ2-1
CAWSRQGNEQFF	few	TRBV30	TRBJ2-1
CASSLGQGWPRGEQFF	-	TRBV13	TRBJ2-1
CAWSVDRGTEAFF	-	TRBV30	TRBJ1-1
CASSQWGTGNF	few	TRBV4-1	TRBJ2-7
CASSGGGGEETQYF	few	TRBV21-1	TRBJ2-5
CASSIRLGDVGSYEQYF	few	TRBV7-2	TRBJ2-7
CASSESPGRSTDTQYF	-	TRBV25-1	TRBJ2-3
CASSPQGFTGELFF	few	TRBV7-2	TRBJ2-2
CATGSAYGYTF	few	TRBV2	TRBJ1-2
CASSLTVSGANVLTF	-	TRBV5-1	TRBJ2-6
CAWSDGNRNTEAFF	few	TRBV30	TRBJ1-1
CAWSVEQSYNEQFF	few	TRBV30	TRBJ2-1
CASSWDSYNEQFF	-	TRBV5-1	TRBJ2-1
CASSLGRGQNTGELFF	few	TRBV7-9	TRBJ2-2
CASSPPLGQGTSNQPQHF	once	TRBV28	TRBJ1-5
CASSQGAGTTAVYTQYF	-	TRBV4-3	TRBJ2-3
CASSHVAGANVLTF	-	TRBV9	TRBJ2-6
CASSLGGQGAYGYTF	-	TRBV13	TRBJ1-2
CASRGTGRSTYEQYF	-	TRBV4-1	TRBJ2-7
CASSLVVGTTGSETQYF	-	TRBV7-2	TRBJ2-5
CASARALLAGGHEQYF	-	TRBV6-7	TRBJ2-7
CASSSSGGDETQYF	-	TRBV7-2	TRBJ2-5
CASSPGGTLNYGYTF	-	TRBV6-5	TRBJ1-2
CASSPGTTPYNEQFF	-	TRBV7-7	TRBJ2-1
CASSEVQGRRSNQPQHF	-	TRBV6-1	TRBJ1-5
CASSRGGTQETQYF	-	TRBV28	TRBJ2-5
CASSKTGGGTDTQYF	-	TRBV21-1	TRBJ2-3
CASSESATSTDTQYF	-	TRBV6-1	TRBJ2-3
CASSIPAGKQETQYF	-	TRBV19	TRBJ2-5
CASSLWANTDTQYF	-	TRBV5-6	TRBJ2-3
CAWMAGGGTEAFF	-	TRBV30	TRBJ1-1